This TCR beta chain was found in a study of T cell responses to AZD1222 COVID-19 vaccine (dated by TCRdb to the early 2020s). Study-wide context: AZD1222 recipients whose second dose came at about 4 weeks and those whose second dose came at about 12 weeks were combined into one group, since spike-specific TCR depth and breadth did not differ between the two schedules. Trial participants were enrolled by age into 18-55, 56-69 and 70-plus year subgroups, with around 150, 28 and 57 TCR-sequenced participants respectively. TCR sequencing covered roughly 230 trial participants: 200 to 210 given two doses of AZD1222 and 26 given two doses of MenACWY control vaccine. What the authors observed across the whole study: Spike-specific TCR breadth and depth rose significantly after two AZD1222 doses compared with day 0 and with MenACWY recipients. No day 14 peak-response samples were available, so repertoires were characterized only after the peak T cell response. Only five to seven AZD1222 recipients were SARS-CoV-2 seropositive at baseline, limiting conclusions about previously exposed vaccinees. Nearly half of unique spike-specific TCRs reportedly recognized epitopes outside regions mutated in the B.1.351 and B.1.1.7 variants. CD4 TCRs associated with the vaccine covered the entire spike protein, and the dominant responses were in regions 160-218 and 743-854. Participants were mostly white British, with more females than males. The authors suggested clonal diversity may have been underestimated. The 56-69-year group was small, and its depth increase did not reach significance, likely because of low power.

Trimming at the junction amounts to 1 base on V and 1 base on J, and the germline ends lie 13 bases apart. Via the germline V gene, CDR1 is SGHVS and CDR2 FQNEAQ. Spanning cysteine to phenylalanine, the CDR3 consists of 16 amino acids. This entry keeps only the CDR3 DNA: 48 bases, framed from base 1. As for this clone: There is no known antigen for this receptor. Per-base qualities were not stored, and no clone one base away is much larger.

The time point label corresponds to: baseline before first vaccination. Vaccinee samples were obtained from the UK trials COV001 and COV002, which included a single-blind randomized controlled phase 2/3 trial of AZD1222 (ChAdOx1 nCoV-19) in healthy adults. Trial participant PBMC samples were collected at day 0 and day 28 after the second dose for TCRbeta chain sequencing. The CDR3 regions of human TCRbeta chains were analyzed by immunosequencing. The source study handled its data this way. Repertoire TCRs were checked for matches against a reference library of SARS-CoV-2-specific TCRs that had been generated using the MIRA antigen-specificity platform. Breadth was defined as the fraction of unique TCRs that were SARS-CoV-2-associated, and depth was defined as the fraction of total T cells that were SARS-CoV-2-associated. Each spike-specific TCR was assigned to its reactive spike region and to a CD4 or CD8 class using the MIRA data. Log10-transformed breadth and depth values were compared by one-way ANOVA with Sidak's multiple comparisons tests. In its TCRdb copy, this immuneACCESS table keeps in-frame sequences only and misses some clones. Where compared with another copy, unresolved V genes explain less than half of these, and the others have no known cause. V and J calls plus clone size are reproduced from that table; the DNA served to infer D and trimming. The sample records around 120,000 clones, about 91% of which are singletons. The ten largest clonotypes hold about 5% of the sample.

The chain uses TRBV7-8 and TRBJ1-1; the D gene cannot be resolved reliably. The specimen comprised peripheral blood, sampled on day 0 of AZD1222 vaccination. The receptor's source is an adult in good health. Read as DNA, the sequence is TGTGCCAGCAGCTTAGGCCCTGTGGTGTCGAACACTGAAGCTTTCTTT. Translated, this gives CASSLGPVVSNTEAFF.